This is a list of T cell receptor beta chains from one sample in a study of regulatory T cells in long-lasting Graves disease. MiXCR was run by TCRdb on the multiplex PCR reads, yielding one entry per CDR3 protein. The sample yields about 290,000 distinct CDR3 sequences, around a fifth seen once. The sequencing here drew on peripheral blood mononuclear cells (PBMCs), taken when the disease was refractory, from a patient treated with antithyroid drugs. These receptors came from a female donor with Graves disease. Each CDR3 is given with its conserved first and last residue. The D gene is left open where the match is weak. Clone size is shown for a subset of rows, as once, few, many or a class of expanded clone.

CDR3 protein	CDR3 DNA	J gene	D gene	V gene	clone size
CASSEIVTAGGSPDTQYF	TGTGCCAGCAGTGAGATAGTTACCGCGGGAGGGTCCCCAGATACGCAGTATTTT	TRBJ2-3	TRBD2	TRBV6-1	NA
CAISEGGQVETQYF	TGTGCCATCAGTGAGGGGGGTCAGGTGGAGACCCAGTACTTC	TRBJ2-5	NA	TRBV10-3	few
CASSPTGGTGAYEQYF	TGTGCCAGCAGCCCCACGGGTGGGACAGGGGCCTACGAGCAGTACTTC	TRBJ2-7	TRBD1	TRBV7-8	many
CASSLKGYNEQFF	TGCGCCAGCAGCTTGAAGGGCTACAATGAGCAGTTCTTC	TRBJ2-1	NA	TRBV5-1	NA
CASSPSPGLPVPSQHF	TGTGCCAGCAGCCCCTCACCTGGTTTACCCGTCCCATCCCAGCATTTT	TRBJ1-5	NA	TRBV7-2	many
CASSLVGDMNTEAFF	TGTGCCAGCAGCTTGGTTGGAGACATGAACACTGAAGCTTTCTTT	TRBJ1-1	NA	TRBV5-5	NA
CASSSPTGDEQYF	TGTGCCAGCAGCTCTCCGACAGGGGACGAGCAGTACTTC	TRBJ2-7	TRBD1	TRBV28	many
CASSQDFRDAYGYTF	TGTGCCAGCAGCCAAGACTTCAGGGACGCCTATGGCTACACCTTC	TRBJ1-2	NA	TRBV3-1	many
CASSPTSGGGPNTQYF	TGTGCCAGCAGCCCGACTAGCGGAGGGGGGCCCAATACGCAGTATTTT	TRBJ2-3	TRBD2	TRBV11-2	few
CASSAESSNQPQHF	TGTGCCAGCTCAGCCGAGAGTAGCAATCAGCCCCAGCATTTT	TRBJ1-5	NA	TRBV18	many
CASSYVPGRKETQYF	TGTGCCAGCAGTTATGTGCCGGGACGAAAAGAGACCCAGTACTTC	TRBJ2-5	NA	TRBV6-5	many
CASSWGGTPSYEQYF	TGTGCCAGCAGTTGGGGGGGGACCCCCTCCTACGAGCAGTACTTC	TRBJ2-7	TRBD2	TRBV27	few
CSARRESIEQYF	TGCAGTGCGAGGCGGGAATCCATCGAGCAGTACTTC	TRBJ2-7	NA	TRBV20-1	many
CASGLPNQPQHF	TGTGCCAGCGGTTTACCCAATCAGCCCCAGCATTTT	TRBJ1-5	NA	TRBV28	NA
CASSSSGSGYEQYF	TGTGCCAGCAGCTCCAGCGGGAGCGGCTACGAGCAGTACTTC	TRBJ2-7	TRBD2	TRBV7-9	NA
CSARDGGTGIDGYTF	TGCAGTGCTAGAGATGGTGGCACAGGGATTGATGGCTACACCTTC	TRBJ1-2	NA	TRBV20-1	many
CASSSRGGSSGNTIYF	TGTGCCAGCAGCTCGAGAGGAGGCAGCTCTGGAAACACCATATATTTT	TRBJ1-3	NA	TRBV28	many
CASSTGRGSQNIQYF	TGTGCCAGCAGCACCGGACGGGGGAGTCAAAACATTCAGTACTTC	TRBJ2-4	NA	TRBV6-2/TRBV6-3	NA
CASSVVISGNTIYF	TGTGCCAGCAGCGTCGTGATCTCTGGAAACACCATATATTTT	TRBJ1-3	NA	TRBV5-6	NA
CAWQTSGRFRVKETQYF	TGTGCCTGGCAGACTAGCGGGAGGTTTCGGGTGAAAGAGACCCAGTACTTC	TRBJ2-5	TRBD2	TRBV30	few
CASSQELPTGELFF	TGTGCCAGCAGCCAAGAACTCCCCACCGGGGAGCTGTTTTTT	TRBJ2-2	NA	TRBV3-1	many
CATSRERIAAPTDTQYF	TGTGCCACCAGCAGAGAAAGGATAGCGGCTCCCACAGATACGCAGTATTTT	TRBJ2-3	NA	TRBV15	NA
CASSLVGQNNEQFF	TGTGCCAGCAGCTTAGTCGGCCAAAACAATGAGCAGTTCTTC	TRBJ2-1	NA	TRBV7-9	NA
CASSSSETGGGGYTF	TGCGCCAGCAGCTCCTCCGAGACAGGGGGTGGTGGCTACACCTTC	TRBJ1-2	TRBD1	TRBV10-2	NA
CASSERQVYGYTF	TGTGCCAGCAGTGAAAGGCAGGTCTATGGCTACACCTTC	TRBJ1-2	NA	TRBV2	many
CASSPSTGMTHTHF	TGTGCCAGCAGCCCCTCGACAGGGATGACTCATACTCACTTC	TRBJ2-7	TRBD1	TRBV7-9	few
CATSRPGDRGRGTQYF	TGTGCCACCAGCAGACCTGGGGACAGGGGACGTGGGACCCAGTACTTC	TRBJ2-5	TRBD1	TRBV15	many
CASSLYPSGTNSYEQYF	TGTGCCAGCAGTTTATACCCTAGCGGGACAAACTCCTACGAGCAGTACTTC	TRBJ2-7	TRBD2	TRBV28	many
CASSPTSGTGSGNTIYF	TGTGCCAGCAGCCCTACGTCCGGGACAGGCTCTGGAAACACCATATATTTT	TRBJ1-3	TRBD1	TRBV13	many
CASSYSIGPGVVEQYF	TGTGCCAGCAGTTACTCGATAGGGCCGGGTGTTGTGGAGCAGTACTTC	TRBJ2-7	NA	TRBV6-5	NA
CASSVAGRGYEQYF	TGTGCCAGCAGCGTAGCCGGGAGGGGCTACGAGCAGTACTTC	TRBJ2-7	TRBD2	TRBV9	few
CASSSGGRAPVNPYEQYF	TGTGCCAGCAGCTCGGGCGGGAGGGCTCCTGTGAACCCATACGAGCAGTACTTC	TRBJ2-7	TRBD2	TRBV7-2	many
CASSLFFDTTTNEKLFF	TGTGCCAGCAGTTTATTTTTCGATACGACAACTAATGAAAAACTGTTTTTT	TRBJ1-4	NA	TRBV28	many
CASSYAGLVDEQYF	TGTGCCAGCAGTTACGCGGGACTAGTAGACGAGCAGTACTTC	TRBJ2-7	TRBD2	TRBV6-5	NA
CASSALLAGGTDTQYF	TGTGCCAGCAGTGCCTTGCTAGCGGGAGGCACAGATACGCAGTATTTT	TRBJ2-3	TRBD2	TRBV6-2/TRBV6-3	NA
CASRTGGVVDEQFF	TGTGCCAGCAGGACAGGGGGGGTTGTGGATGAGCAGTTCTTC	TRBJ2-1	TRBD1	TRBV28	many
CASRDVEETQYF	TGTGCCAGCAGAGACGTCGAAGAGACCCAGTACTTC	TRBJ2-5	NA	TRBV2	many
CASSFRGGRGLANEKLFF	TGTGCCAGCAGCTTTCGAGGGGGCAGGGGGCTCGCTAATGAAAAACTGTTTTTT	TRBJ1-4	TRBD1	TRBV11-2	many
CSARYRFSTYEQYF	TGCAGTGCTAGATACCGGTTCTCGACCTACGAGCAGTACTTC	TRBJ2-7	NA	TRBV20-1	many
CASSLAANYGYTF	TGTGCCAGCAGCTTAGCCGCTAACTATGGCTACACCTTC	TRBJ1-2	NA	TRBV7-8	many
CASSLTRQLNEKLFF	TGTGCCAGCAGCTTAACCCGACAGCTCAATGAAAAACTGTTTTTT	TRBJ1-4	NA	TRBV7-8	few
CAISEFGVGNTEAFF	TGTGCCATCAGTGAATTCGGGGTGGGAAACACTGAAGCTTTCTTT	TRBJ1-1	NA	TRBV10-3	NA
CASSSRDPAALHF	TGTGCCAGTAGTTCCCGAGACCCAGCGGCCCTCCACTTT	TRBJ1-6	NA	TRBV19	few
CASSFPTGGGETQYF	TGTGCCAGCAGCTTCCCAACAGGGGGAGGTGAGACCCAGTACTTC	TRBJ2-5	TRBD1	TRBV5-6	many
CSACRSGGGNTEAFF	TGCAGTGCTTGCCGATCTGGAGGAGGAAACACTGAAGCTTTCTTT	TRBJ1-1	NA	TRBV20-1	many
CSAKGTNIYEQYF	TGCAGTGCTAAAGGGACTAACATTTACGAGCAGTACTTC	TRBJ2-7	TRBD2	TRBV20-1	many